These 5 T cell receptor beta chains came from one sample sequenced in a study of Tregs in tolerant kidney transplant recipients. Recipients received nonmyeloablative bone marrow transplants from related graft donors, with transient mixed chimerism. The table came from immunoSEQ multiplex PCR; TCRdb's copy has only in-frame clones and leaves some out. Its table lists approximately 30,000 clones. Sequenced material: CD4+ T cells from blood (PBMCs), taken 24 months after the transplant. These receptors came from a human patient who received a combined kidney and bone marrow transplant. Among the T cells, some may be from the graft donor.

Notes on this clone: The read ends 3 residues before the CDR3 terminus; that terminus is restored from the germline J gene. V and J are TRBV2 and TRBJ2-1; 11 nucleotides align to TRBD2. This CDR3 region has 16 residues. Trimming took 5 bases from V and 7 from J; bases not matched to a gene: 10. The germline V gene encodes CDR1 SNHLY and CDR2 FYNNEI. The sequenced CDR3 bases are TGTGCCAGCAGTTCCGGGACTAGCGGTATTGGAAATGAG. Residues: CASSSGTSGIGNE. The entire CDR3 protein reads CASSSGTSGIGNEQFF.

The covered CDR3 bases are TGTGCCACCAGTCCTAGCGGCTCCAGGGGCACAGATACG. Translated, it gives CATSPSGSRGTDT. The full CDR3 sequence reads CATSPSGSRGTDTQYF. The chain joins TRBV24-1 to TRBJ2-3, with TRBD2 matching 7 bases. The sequence runs out 3 residues before the end of the CDR3; the remainder is reconstructed from the germline J gene. The CDR3 covers 16 residues. Trimming removed 6 bases from V and 1 base from J; junction bases left unmatched: 9. CDR1 and CDR2 (germline): KGHDR, SFDVKD.

With regard to this clone: The sequenced fragment ends 3 residues before the CDR3 boundary, so the rest is inferred from the germline J gene. The genes are TRBV29-1 and TRBJ1-1; D not certain. The CDR3 is 11 residues long. The germline V and J ends were trimmed by 6 bases and 1 base, with 6 bases remaining between them. CDR1 and CDR2 (germline): SQVTM, ANQGSEA. Incomplete CDR3 DNA: TGCAGCGTATATTGGAACACTGAA. Protein product: CSVYWNTE. The full CDR3 reads CSVYWNTEAFF.

As regards this clone: The read terminates 3 residues before the CDR3 end, so the remaining end is supplied by the germline J gene. The gene calls are TRBV20-1 and TRBJ2-6, with 10 positions matching TRBD1. Germline V CDR1 and CDR2: DFQATT, SNEGSKA (reference sequence). This CDR3 is 17 amino acids long. J lost 0 bases, V lost 7 bases, and 9 bases had no gene match. The DNA read from the CDR3 is TGCAGTGTACCGACAGGGGGCAGTGTCTCTGGGGCCAACGTC. Its protein product is CSVPTGGSVSGANV. The whole CDR3 sequence is CSVPTGGSVSGANVLTF.

As concerns this clone: Coverage ceases 3 residues before the CDR3 finishes, and the germline J gene fills in the end. The rearrangement uses TRBV19 and TRBJ2-7, with TRBD2 matching 8 bases. Germline lookup yields CDR1 LNHDA and CDR2 SQIVND (reference sequence). The V segment lost 6 bases and the J segment 4 bases; nucleotides outside the gene matches: 11. This CDR3 has 15 amino acids. CDR3 protein: CASSSAAGVSYEQYF. CDR3 bases read: TGTGCCAGTAGCTCTGCAGCGGGAGTCTCGTACGAG. The variable domain in full, completed from reference TRBV19 and TRBJ2-7, reads DGGITQSPKYLFRKEGQNVTLSCEQNLNHDAMYWYRQDPGQGLRLIYYSQIVNDFQKGDIAEGYSVSREKKESFPLTVTSAQKNPTAFYLCASSSAAGVSYEQYFGPGTRLTVT.